The following is a TCR beta chain sequence with its context. Authors' data handling: Counts of nucleated cells, estimated from reference gene primer amplification, were obtained. Here immunoSEQ multiplex PCR was the method, and the copy in TCRdb shows in-frame clones only, minus some. The V and J calls and clone size come from that table; D and trimming were worked out from the DNA. This sample has 130,000 to 150,000 clones, with 88% found just once. The data belong to a study of blood T cell repertoires in COVID-19. Across the whole study: The analysed material was cDNA or gDNA that came from T cells, B-cell-depleted T cells, or PBMCs.

The germline CDR1 and CDR2 sequences are LGHNT and FRNRAP. The V and J ends lost 5 bases and 2 bases respectively, with 19 bases between them. The CDR3 covers 17 residues. The chain is built from TRBV12-5 and TRBJ1-5, with D possibly TRBD1 on 5 matching bases. Sample: peripheral blood. This sequence originates from a woman in her 50s with acute or convalescent COVID-19. The CDR3 sequence is CASGPRHARGGNQPQHF. Written as DNA, the CDR3 is TGTGCTAGTGGTCCTCGACATGCCCGGGGGGGCAATCAGCCCCAGCATTTT.